The clone carrying this TCR beta chain occurred a few times. The CDR3 spans 15 residues. The germline V and J ends were trimmed by 0 bases and 6 bases, with 17 bases remaining between them. CDR1 DFQATT and CDR2 SNEGSKA come from the germline V gene (reference sequence). The data stem from a study of identical twins. TCRdb called the 5' RACE reads again in MiXCR, with one record for every CDR3 protein. This sample has a few hundred thousand distinct CDR3 sequences, with roughly 9.9% found just once. These sequences were also reported in another study, on yellow fever vaccine responses in identical twins.

The clonotype comes from a woman under 30 in good health. The sample comprised PBMCs. This chain links TRBV20-1 with TRBJ1-1, with D uncertain. DNA for the CDR3: TGCAGTGCTAGAGATCTCGAGGGCAACTTCGCTGAAGCTTTCTTT. Its translation is CSARDLEGNFAEAFF.